These T cell receptor beta chains were read from a single sample in a study of T cell changes during pregnancy in multiple sclerosis. Sequencing used immunoSEQ multiplex PCR; TCRdb keeps in-frame clones, though not all of them. The sample has 100,000 or so clones, about 94% seen once. Sequenced here: peripheral blood, sampled after pregnancy. These receptors came from a female donor with multiple sclerosis, enrolled in a pregnancy study. Both conserved end residues are part of each CDR3. D genes are given only for firm matches. Some rows have no size entry. The others give once, few or many, or a class for an expanded clone.

V: TRBV28
size: -
D: -
J: TRBJ1-2
DNA: TGTGCCAGCTCGGGGCTACTAGCGGGTGGCTACACCTTC
CDR3: CASSGLLAGGYTF

V: TRBV19
size: -
D: -
J: TRBJ1-2
DNA: TGTGCCAGTAGTATAGATGAAGCAGGGATCGGAGGCTACACCTTC
CDR3: CASSIDEAGIGGYTF

V: TRBV5-4
size: -
D: -
J: TRBJ1-5
DNA: TGTGCCAGCAGCTTGGATCCTTCCCAGAATCAGCCCCAGCATTTT
CDR3: CASSLDPSQNQPQHF

V: TRBV5-1
size: -
D: -
J: TRBJ1-1
DNA: TGCGCCAGCAGCCTTAGGGAGTTGCGCACTGAAGCTTTCTTT
CDR3: CASSLRELRTEAFF

V: TRBV29-1
size: -
D: TRBD2
J: TRBJ2-1
DNA: TGCAGCGTTGAACTAGCGGGACGCTACAATGAGCAGTTCTTC
CDR3: CSVELAGRYNEQFF

V: TRBV30
size: once
D: TRBD2
J: TRBJ2-3
DNA: TGTGCCTGGAGTTCCGGGACTAGCGGCACAGATACGCAGTATTTT
CDR3: CAWSSGTSGTDTQYF

V: TRBV19
size: -
D: -
J: TRBJ2-7
DNA: TGTGCCAGTATGGTTCAGGCCTCGCGATCCTACGAGCAGTACTTC
CDR3: CASMVQASRSYEQYF

V: TRBV11-2
size: -
D: TRBD2
J: TRBJ2-7
DNA: TGTGCCAGCAGGTCATTAGCGGGAGGGCTCTCGCAGCAGTACTTC
CDR3: CASRSLAGGLSQQYF

V: TRBV6-5
size: -
D: TRBD2
J: TRBJ2-5
DNA: TGTGCCAGCAGTTCTGGACTAGAAGAGACCCAGTACTTC
CDR3: CASSSGLEETQYF

V: TRBV7-9
size: -
D: TRBD2
J: TRBJ2-3
DNA: TGTGCCAGCAGCACCGGACTAGCGGGAAGTACAGATACGCAGTATTTT
CDR3: CASSTGLAGSTDTQYF

V: TRBV6-5
size: once
D: -
J: TRBJ2-5
DNA: TGTGCCAGCAGTTACTCCACGACAGGCGGGGGGACCCAGTACTTC
CDR3: CASSYSTTGGGTQYF

V: TRBV5-4
size: -
D: TRBD2
J: TRBJ2-2
DNA: TGTGCCAGCAGCCCAACCGGGACTAGCGGGATGGCCGGGGAGCTGTTTTTT
CDR3: CASSPTGTSGMAGELFF

V: TRBV18
size: -
D: -
J: TRBJ2-7
DNA: TGTGCCAGCTCACCAGGAGGGTACGAGCAGTACTTC
CDR3: CASSPGGYEQYF

V: TRBV4-3
size: -
D: -
J: TRBJ2-7
DNA: TGCGCCAGCAGCCTTAAACGAGGACAGTTACACTACGAGCAGTACTTC
CDR3: CASSLKRGQLHYEQYF

V: TRBV19
size: -
D: -
J: TRBJ2-1
DNA: TGTGCCAGTAGTGCGGACATAGGTGAGCAGTTCTTC
CDR3: CASSADIGEQFF

V: TRBV28
size: few
D: -
J: TRBJ1-1
DNA: TGTGCCAGCAAGGCGGGGAACACTGAAGCTTTCTTT
CDR3: CASKAGNTEAFF

V: TRBV18
size: -
D: -
J: TRBJ2-7
DNA: TGTGCCAGCTCACCAACAATAACGGGAGCGGACGAGCAGTACTTC
CDR3: CASSPTITGADEQYF

V: TRBV10-3
size: -
D: -
J: TRBJ2-5
DNA: TGTGCCATCAGGGATGATACAGGGCTCCAAGAGACCCAGTACTTC
CDR3: CAIRDDTGLQETQYF

V: TRBV11-3
size: -
D: -
J: TRBJ2-2
DNA: TGTGCCAGCCGAGGCACCGGGGAGCTGTTTTTT
CDR3: CASRGTGELFF

V: TRBV28
size: -
D: TRBD1
J: TRBJ2-7
DNA: TGTGCTAGCAGTTTAGTCTTAGGACAGGGCCACGAGCAGTACTTC
CDR3: CASSLVLGQGHEQYF

V: TRBV11-2
size: -
D: TRBD2
J: TRBJ2-1
DNA: TGTGCCAGCAGCCCCCTCTGGGCTAGCGGGAGAGCAAATGAGCAGTTCTTC
CDR3: CASSPLWASGRANEQFF

V: TRBV27
size: -
D: -
J: TRBJ2-1
DNA: TGTGCCAGCGGGAGTTCCTACAATGAGCAGTTCTTC
CDR3: CASGSSYNEQFF

V: TRBV20-1
size: -
D: -
J: TRBJ2-5
DNA: TGCAGTGCTAGTTGGATGGAGGCCCAGTACTTC
CDR3: CSASWMEAQYF

V: TRBV6-1
size: few
D: -
J: TRBJ1-3
DNA: TGTGCCAGCAGTGGAGACTCTGGAAACACCATATATTTT
CDR3: CASSGDSGNTIYF

V: TRBV27
size: -
D: -
J: TRBJ2-7
DNA: TGTGCCAGCAGCCCCGGGACACTCTCCTACGAGCAGTACTTC
CDR3: CASSPGTLSYEQYF

V: TRBV10-1
size: -
D: TRBD2
J: TRBJ2-3
DNA: TGCGCCAGCAGTTGGACTAGCGGGAGTCAGACAGATACGCAGTATTTT
CDR3: CASSWTSGSQTDTQYF

V: TRBV9
size: -
D: TRBD2
J: TRBJ2-1
DNA: TGTGCCAGCAGCGTCTCGGTGACTAGCGGGAGGAGTGAGCAGTTCTTC
CDR3: CASSVSVTSGRSEQFF

V: TRBV9
size: -
D: TRBD2
J: TRBJ2-1
DNA: TGTGCCAGCAGCGCCTTTCTAGCGGGAGTGTTCAATGAGCAGTTCTTC
CDR3: CASSAFLAGVFNEQFF

V: TRBV27
size: -
D: TRBD2
J: TRBJ2-1
DNA: TGTGCCAGCAGTGCAGGACTAGCGGGAGTTTATGAGCAGTTCTTC
CDR3: CASSAGLAGVYEQFF

V: TRBV5-8
size: -
D: TRBD1
J: TRBJ2-3
DNA: TGTGCCAGCAGCCCCAGACAGGGAACGATAGATACGCAGTATTTT
CDR3: CASSPRQGTIDTQYF

V: TRBV5-4
size: -
D: -
J: TRBJ2-2
DNA: TGTGCCAGCAGCTTTGGCGCGGGCAAAGACACCGGGGAGCTGTTTTTT
CDR3: CASSFGAGKDTGELFF

V: TRBV27
size: -
D: TRBD1
J: TRBJ1-4
DNA: TGTGCCAGCAGTTTATGGACAGGGGTCGCGAATGAAAAACTGTTTTTT
CDR3: CASSLWTGVANEKLFF

V: TRBV19
size: -
D: -
J: TRBJ2-2
DNA: TGTGCCAGTAGTATCCTATCCGGGGAGCTGTTTTTT
CDR3: CASSILSGELFF

V: TRBV9
size: -
D: TRBD2
J: TRBJ2-2
DNA: TGTGCCAGCAGCGCGGGAGGGGGAGCCCTTAACACCGGGGAGCTGTTTTTT
CDR3: CASSAGGGALNTGELFF

V: TRBV25-1
size: -
D: -
J: TRBJ1-1
DNA: TGTGCCAGCAGTACAGGGCAAACTGAAGCTTTCTTT
CDR3: CASSTGQTEAFF

V: TRBV16
size: -
D: TRBD1
J: TRBJ1-1
DNA: TGTGCCAGCAGCCTGACAGGACAGGGCGGGAACACTGAAGCTTTCTTT
CDR3: CASSLTGQGGNTEAFF

V: TRBV5-1
size: -
D: TRBD1
J: TRBJ1-1
DNA: TGCGCCAGCAGCTTGCAGGGGGCTGCTGAAGCTTTCTTT
CDR3: CASSLQGAAEAFF

V: TRBV19
size: once
D: TRBD2
J: TRBJ2-1
DNA: TGTGCCACGCGACTAGCGGGAGCGGCCTACAATGAGCAGTTCTTC
CDR3: CATRLAGAAYNEQFF

V: TRBV6-5
size: once
D: -
J: TRBJ2-2
DNA: TGTGCCACCAGGCGGGACCCGAGAGACGGGGAGCTGTTTTTT
CDR3: CATRRDPRDGELFF

V: TRBV30
size: -
D: TRBD2
J: TRBJ2-7
DNA: TGTGCCTGGAGTCGGGAGGTTCACGGGCCCTACGAGCAGTACTTC
CDR3: CAWSREVHGPYEQYF

V: TRBV5-1
size: -
D: TRBD1
J: TRBJ1-2
DNA: TGCGCCAGCAGCCGGGACAGCAGTTCCTATGGCTACACCTTC
CDR3: CASSRDSSSYGYTF

V: TRBV19
size: once
D: -
J: TRBJ2-1
DNA: TGTGCCAGTAGGCTTACGGGGGGCCCAAGCTCCTACAATGAGCAGTTCTTC
CDR3: CASRLTGGPSSYNEQFF

V: TRBV27
size: -
D: -
J: TRBJ1-3
DNA: TGTGCCAGCAGTTTATCGGCAGGGACTGGAAACACCATATATTTT
CDR3: CASSLSAGTGNTIYF

V: TRBV27
size: once
D: -
J: TRBJ1-5
DNA: TGTGCCAGCAGTTTATCGTCTAGTCTCAATCAGCCCCAGCATTTT
CDR3: CASSLSSSLNQPQHF

V: TRBV27
size: -
D: TRBD1
J: TRBJ1-3
DNA: TGTGCCAGCAGTCGGACCAGGGACAGGGATGGAAACACCATATATTTT
CDR3: CASSRTRDRDGNTIYF

V: TRBV5-4
size: -
D: TRBD1
J: TRBJ2-7
DNA: TGTGCCAGCAGCTCCGGACAGGTCCGTGGCGAGCAGTACTTC
CDR3: CASSSGQVRGEQYF

V: TRBV5-4
size: -
D: -
J: TRBJ1-2
DNA: TGTGCCAGCAGCCGGACAGAATCCTATGGCTACACCTTC
CDR3: CASSRTESYGYTF